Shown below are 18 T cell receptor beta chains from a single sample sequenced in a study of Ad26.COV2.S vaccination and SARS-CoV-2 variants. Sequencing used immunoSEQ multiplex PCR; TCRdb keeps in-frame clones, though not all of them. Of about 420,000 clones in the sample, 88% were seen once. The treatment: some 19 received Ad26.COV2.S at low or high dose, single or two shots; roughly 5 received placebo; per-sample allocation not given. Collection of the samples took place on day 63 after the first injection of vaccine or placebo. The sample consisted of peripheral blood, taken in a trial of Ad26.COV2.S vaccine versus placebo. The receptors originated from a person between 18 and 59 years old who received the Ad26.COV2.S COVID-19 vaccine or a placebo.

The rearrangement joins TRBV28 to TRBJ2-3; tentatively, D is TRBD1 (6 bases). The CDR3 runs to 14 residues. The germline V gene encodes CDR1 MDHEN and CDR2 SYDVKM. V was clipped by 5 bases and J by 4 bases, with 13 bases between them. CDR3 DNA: TGTGCCAGCAGTGATCCGACAGGCGCAGATACGCAGTATTTT. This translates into CASSDPTGADTQYF.

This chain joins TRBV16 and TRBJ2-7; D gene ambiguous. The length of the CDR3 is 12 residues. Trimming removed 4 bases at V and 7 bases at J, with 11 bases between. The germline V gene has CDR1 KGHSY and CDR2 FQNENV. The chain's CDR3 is CASSLVGWEQYF. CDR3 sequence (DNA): TGTGCCAGCAGCCTTGTCGGTTGGGAGCAGTACTTC.

CDR3 nucleotides: TGTGCCACCAGCAGATCGTCCTCTGGGGCCAACGTCCTGACTTTC. Protein product: CATSRSSSGANVLTF. The rearrangement joins TRBV15 to TRBJ2-6; D uncertain. The V gene's germline CDR1 is LNHNV and CDR2 YYDKDF (reference sequence). This CDR3 region has 15 residues. Deletions cut 2 bases from V and 0 bases from J, with 5 bases between.

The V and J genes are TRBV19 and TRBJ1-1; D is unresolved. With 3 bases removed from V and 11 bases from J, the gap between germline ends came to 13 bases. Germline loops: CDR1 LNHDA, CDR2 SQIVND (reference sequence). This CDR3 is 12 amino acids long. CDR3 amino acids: CASSMPPGKAFF. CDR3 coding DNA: TGTGCCAGTAGTATGCCGCCGGGGAAGGCTTTCTTT.

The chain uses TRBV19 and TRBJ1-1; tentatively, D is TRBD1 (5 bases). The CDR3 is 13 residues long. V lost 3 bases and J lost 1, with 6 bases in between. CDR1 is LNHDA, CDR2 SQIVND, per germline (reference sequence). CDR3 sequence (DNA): TGTGCCAGTAGTATGGGGACGAACACTGAAGCTTTCTTT. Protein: CASSMGTNTEAFF.

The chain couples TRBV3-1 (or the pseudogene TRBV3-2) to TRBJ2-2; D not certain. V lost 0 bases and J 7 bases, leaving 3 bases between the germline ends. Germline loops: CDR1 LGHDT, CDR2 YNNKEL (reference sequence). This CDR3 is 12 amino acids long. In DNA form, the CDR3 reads TGTGCCAGCAGCCAAGAGGGCGGGGAGCTGTTTTTT. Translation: CASSQEGGELFF.

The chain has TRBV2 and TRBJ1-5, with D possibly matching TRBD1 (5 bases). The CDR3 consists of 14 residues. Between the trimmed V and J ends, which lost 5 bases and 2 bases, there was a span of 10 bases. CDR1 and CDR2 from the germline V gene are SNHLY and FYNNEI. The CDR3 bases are TGTGCCAGCAGTCCACCGGGGGGCAATCAGCCCCAGCATTTT. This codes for CASSPPGGNQPQHF.

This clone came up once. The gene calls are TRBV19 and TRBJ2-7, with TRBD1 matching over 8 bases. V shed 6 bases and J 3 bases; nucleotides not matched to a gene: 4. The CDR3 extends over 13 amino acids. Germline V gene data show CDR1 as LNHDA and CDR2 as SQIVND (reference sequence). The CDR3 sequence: CASRGQGLYEQYF. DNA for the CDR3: TGTGCCAGTAGAGGACAGGGACTCTACGAGCAGTACTTC.

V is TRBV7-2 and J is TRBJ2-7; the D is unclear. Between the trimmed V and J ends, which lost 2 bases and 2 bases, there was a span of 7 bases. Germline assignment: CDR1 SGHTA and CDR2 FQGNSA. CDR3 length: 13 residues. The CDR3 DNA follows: TGTGCCAGCAGCTTACGGCACACCTACGAGCAGTACTTC. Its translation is CASSLRHTYEQYF. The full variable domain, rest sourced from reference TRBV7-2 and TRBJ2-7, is GAGVSQSPSNKVTEKGKDVELRCDPISGHTALYWYRQSLGQGLEFLIYFQGNSAPDKSGLPSDRFSAERTGGSVSTLTIQRTQQEDSAVYLCASSLRHTYEQYFGPGTRLTVT.

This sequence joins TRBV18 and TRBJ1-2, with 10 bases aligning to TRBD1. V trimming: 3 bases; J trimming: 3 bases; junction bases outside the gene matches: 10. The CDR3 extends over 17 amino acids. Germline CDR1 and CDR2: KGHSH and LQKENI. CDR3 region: CASSPPRQGARDYGYTF. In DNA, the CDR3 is TGTGCCAGCTCACCCCCCCGACAGGGGGCGCGAGACTATGGCTACACCTTC.

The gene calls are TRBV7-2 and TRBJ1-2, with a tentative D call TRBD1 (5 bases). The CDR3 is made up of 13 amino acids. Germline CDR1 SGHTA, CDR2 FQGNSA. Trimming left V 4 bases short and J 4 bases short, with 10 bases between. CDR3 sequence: CASSSSGPYGYTF. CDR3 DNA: TGTGCCAGCAGCTCCTCAGGGCCCTATGGCTACACCTTC.

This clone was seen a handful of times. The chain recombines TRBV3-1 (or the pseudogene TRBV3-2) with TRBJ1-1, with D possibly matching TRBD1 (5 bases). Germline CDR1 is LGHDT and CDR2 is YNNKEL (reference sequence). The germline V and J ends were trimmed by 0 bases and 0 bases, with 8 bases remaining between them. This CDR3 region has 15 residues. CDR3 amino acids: CASSQDRGMNTEAFF. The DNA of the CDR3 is TGTGCCAGCAGCCAAGATAGGGGCATGAACACTGAAGCTTTCTTT.

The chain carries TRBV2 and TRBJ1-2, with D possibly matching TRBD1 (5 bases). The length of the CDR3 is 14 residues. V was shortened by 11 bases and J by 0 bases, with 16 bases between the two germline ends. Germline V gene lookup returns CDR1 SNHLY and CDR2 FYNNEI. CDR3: CAGRRGPANYGYTF. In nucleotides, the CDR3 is TGTGCCGGCCGGAGGGGCCCAGCTAACTATGGCTACACCTTC.

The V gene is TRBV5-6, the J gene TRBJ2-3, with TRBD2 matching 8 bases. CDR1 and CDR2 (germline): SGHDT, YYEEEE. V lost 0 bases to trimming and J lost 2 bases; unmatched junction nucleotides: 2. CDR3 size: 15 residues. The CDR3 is CASSLASGYTDTQYF. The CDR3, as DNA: TGTGCCAGCAGCTTGGCTAGCGGGTACACAGATACGCAGTATTTT. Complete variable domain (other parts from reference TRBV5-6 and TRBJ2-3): DAGVTQSPTHLIKTRGQQVTLRCSPKSGHDTVSWYQQALGQGPQFIFQYYEEEERQRGNFPDRFSGHQFPNYSSELNVNALLLGDSALYLCASSLASGYTDTQYFGPGTRLTVL.

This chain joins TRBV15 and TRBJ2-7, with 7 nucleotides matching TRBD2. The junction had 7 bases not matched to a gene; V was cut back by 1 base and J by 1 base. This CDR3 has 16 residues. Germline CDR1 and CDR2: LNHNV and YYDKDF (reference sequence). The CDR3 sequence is CATSRGGGGLSYEQYF. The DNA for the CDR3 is TGTGCCACCAGCAGAGGGGGCGGGGGATTATCCTACGAGCAGTACTTC.

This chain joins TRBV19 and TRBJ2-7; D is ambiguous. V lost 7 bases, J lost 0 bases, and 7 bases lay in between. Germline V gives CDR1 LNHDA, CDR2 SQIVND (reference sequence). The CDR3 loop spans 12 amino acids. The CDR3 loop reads CASTADSYEQYF. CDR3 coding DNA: TGTGCCAGTACTGCAGACTCCTACGAGCAGTACTTC.

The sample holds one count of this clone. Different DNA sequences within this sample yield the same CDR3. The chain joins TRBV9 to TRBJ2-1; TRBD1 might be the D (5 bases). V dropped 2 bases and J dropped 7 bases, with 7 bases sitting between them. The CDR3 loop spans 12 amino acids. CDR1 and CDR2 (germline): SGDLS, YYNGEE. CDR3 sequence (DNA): TGTGCCAGCAGCGTTTCAGGGAATGAGCAGTTCTTC. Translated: CASSVSGNEQFF.

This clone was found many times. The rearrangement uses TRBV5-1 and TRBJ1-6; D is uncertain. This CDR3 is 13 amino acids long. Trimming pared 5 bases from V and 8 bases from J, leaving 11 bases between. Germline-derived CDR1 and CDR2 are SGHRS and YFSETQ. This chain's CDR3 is CASRSQGDSPLHF. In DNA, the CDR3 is TGCGCCAGCAGATCTCAAGGCGATTCACCCCTCCACTTT.